Here is one TCR beta chain with its context. What it recognizes is unknown. The investigators sampled blood at baseline, at cycle 4 day 1, and at cycle 7 day 1. This entry comes from a study of OX40 agonist ivuxolimab in advanced cancers. The CDR3 runs 16 residues. CDR1 and CDR2 from the germline V gene are MNHNY and SVGAGI (reference sequence). Germline trimming cut 2 bases from V and 6 bases from J; bases unmatched to any gene: 9. Using immunoSEQ multiplex PCR, the repertoire was profiled, and TCRdb retains in-frame clones only, with some absent. The sample consists of roughly 69,000 clones, under 95% of them appearing once. Broader study findings: On average, a greater number of expanded clones characterised CD8+ T cells relative to CD4+.

The sequence came from an adult with an advanced solid tumor such as melanoma, head and neck, liver or kidney cancer. The sequenced sample was CD4+ or CD8+ T cells sorted from blood, obtained in a trial of the OX40 agonist ivuxolimab. J is TRBJ2-2 and V is TRBV6-6, with 7 bases fitting TRBD1. CDR3 DNA sequence: TGTGCCAGCAGTTACCGGGGACAGCAGCGGTCCGGGGAGCTGTTTTTT. It encodes CASSYRGQQRSGELFF.